Listed here are 25 T cell receptor beta chains from one sample, sequenced in a study of T cell responses to AZD1222 COVID-19 vaccine. Clones were sequenced by immunoSEQ multiplex PCR, and TCRdb holds only the in-frame ones, with some missing. The sample has over 70,000 clones, roughly nine tenths seen once; the top ten hold approximately 5%. This specimen was peripheral blood, taken 28 days after the second AZD1222 dose. These receptors originate from an adult who received the AZD1222 COVID-19 vaccine.

CDR3 nucleotide sequence: TGTGCCAGTAGTATACCCGGCGCTTCCGAGCAGTTCTTC. Residues: CASSIPGASEQFF. The chain carries TRBV19 and TRBJ2-1; D is unclear. Germline V gives CDR1 LNHDA, CDR2 SQIVND (reference sequence). Between the trimmed V and J ends, which lost 2 bases and 10 bases, there was a span of 12 bases. This CDR3 is built from 13 residues.

The rearrangement uses TRBV5-6 and TRBJ2-7; 7 bases agree with TRBD1. Germline CDR1 reads SGHDT; CDR2 reads YYEEEE. The junction had 10 bases not matched to a gene; V was cut back by 3 bases and J by 4 bases. CDR3 length equals 15 residues. The CDR3 coding sequence is TGTGCCAGCAGCTCCCGGACAGGTCGGTCTTACGAGCAGTACGTC. As protein: CASSSRTGRSYEQYV.

The rearrangement uses TRBV6-4 and TRBJ1-2; tentative D call: TRBD1 (6 bases). From germline, CDR1 is MRHNA and CDR2 SNTAGT. The CDR3 consists of 16 residues. V was cut by 0 bases and J by 5 bases, with 16 bases left in between. Here the CDR3 DNA reads TGTGCCAGCAGTGACTCGTACAGCGAAGGGGGATATGGCTACACCTTC. It is translated as CASSDSYSEGGYGYTF.

The rearrangement joins TRBV24-1 to TRBJ1-2; tentatively, D is TRBD1 (6 bases). Trimming stripped 4 bases from V and 6 bases from J, with 20 bases between. The CDR3 has 16 amino acids. Germline V CDR1 and CDR2: KGHDR, SFDVKD. The CDR3 DNA sequence: TGTGCCACCAGTGACGTGACAGGTCGAGGGATTAATGGCTACACCTTC. Protein sequence: CATSDVTGRGINGYTF.

The chain employs TRBV6-2 or TRBV6-3 and TRBJ1-5, with D perhaps matching TRBD1 (5 bases). Trimming shortened V by 0 bases and J by 6 bases, and 12 bases separated the two germline ends. The CDR3 covers 15 residues. Looked up from germline, CDR1 is MNHEY and CDR2 is SVGEGT. Here the CDR3 reads CASSYSGEWSQPQHF. In DNA, the CDR3 is TGTGCCAGCAGTTACTCAGGGGAGTGGAGTCAGCCCCAGCATTTT.

This chain uses TRBV7-6 with TRBJ2-3, with TRBD1 identical over 10 bases. Looked up from germline, CDR1 is SGHVS and CDR2 is FNYEAQ. The CDR3 totals 15 residues. V lost 4 bases to trimming and J lost 7 bases; unmatched junction nucleotides: 8. DNA of the CDR3: TGTGCCAGCAGCTCCGAACCGGGACAGGGGTATACGCAGTATTTT. Translation gives CASSSEPGQGYTQYF. The complete variable domain, with remaining parts taken from reference TRBV7-6 and TRBJ2-3, reads GAGVSQSPRYKVTKRGQDVALRCDPISGHVSLYWYRQALGQGPEFLTYFNYEAQQDKSGLPNDRFSAERPEGSISTLTIQRTEQRDSAMYRCASSSEPGQGYTQYFGPGTRLTVL.

A single count supports this clone. The chain employs TRBV27 and TRBJ2-5; D might be TRBD1 or TRBD2, each matching 6 bases. CDR1 is MNHEY, CDR2 SMNVEV, per germline (reference sequence). This CDR3 comprises 17 residues. Between the trimmed V and J ends, which lost 2 bases and 6 bases, there was a span of 22 bases. The CDR3 protein is CASSLGSPGASWKTQYF. CDR3 bases: TGTGCCAGCAGTTTAGGGAGCCCGGGGGCCAGTTGGAAGACCCAGTACTTC.

The chain is built from TRBV27 and TRBJ2-7; 7 positions agree with TRBD1. The germline CDR1 and CDR2 sequences are MNHEY and SMNVEV (reference sequence). V trimming: 5 bases; J trimming: 0 bases; junction bases outside the gene matches: 4. The CDR3 covers 14 residues. The CDR3 DNA follows: TGTGCCAGCAGTACCGACAGGGTCTCCTACGAGCAGTACGTC. Translating it yields CASSTDRVSYEQYV.

This sequence joins TRBV24-1 and TRBJ1-2; D is undetermined. Germline V gene sequence: CDR1 KGHDR, CDR2 SFDVKD. Trimming cost V 1 base and J 4 bases, with 6 bases left between them. This CDR3 region has 13 residues. For the CDR3, the DNA is TGTGCCACCAGTGATTTTTTAGGCTATGGCTACACCTTC. It yields the protein CATSDFLGYGYTF.

The rearrangement links TRBV19 to TRBJ2-2; no clear D gene. V lost 7 bases to trimming and J lost 5 bases, with 14 bases between them. The germline CDR1 and CDR2 sequences are LNHDA and SQIVND (reference sequence). The CDR3 extends over 14 amino acids. The DNA of the CDR3 is TGTGCCAGTACGGCGGTCGGGCCTACCGGGGAGCTGTTTTTT. Amino acids: CASTAVGPTGELFF.

This clone appeared once. V and J are TRBV9 and TRBJ2-1, with 9 bases aligning to TRBD1. This CDR3 has 14 residues. With V trimmed by 1 base and J by 10 bases, 6 bases remained unmatched. CDR1 SGDLS and CDR2 YYNGEE come from the germline V gene. This CDR3 reads CASSVTGGLWEQFF. Written as DNA, the CDR3 is TGTGCCAGCAGCGTAACAGGGGGCCTATGGGAGCAGTTCTTC.

The rearrangement links TRBV10-3 to TRBJ2-7, with TRBD1 as a possible D gene (5 bases). V was pared by 4 bases and J by 0 bases, with 10 bases between. The CDR3 covers 14 residues. Germline lookup yields CDR1 ENHRY and CDR2 SYGVKD. The CDR3, as DNA: TGTGCCATCAGTGCAGGGCCCAGCTCCTACGAGCAGTACGTC. This codes for CAISAGPSSYEQYV.

This sequence joins TRBV7-2 and TRBJ1-2, with D tentatively TRBD1 (5 bases). CDR1 is SGHTA, CDR2 FQGNSA, per germline. This CDR3 spans 16 amino acids. Trimming stripped 1 base from V and 2 bases from J, with 14 bases between. This CDR3 reads CASSLDGGGINYGYTF. CDR3 nucleotide sequence: TGTGCCAGCAGCTTAGATGGGGGAGGGATCAACTATGGCTACACCTTC.

The chain carries TRBV6-5 and TRBJ2-5, with D perhaps matching TRBD2 (7 bases). This CDR3 has 14 amino acids. V was cut by 4 bases and J by 7 bases, with 16 bases left in between. The germline gives CDR1 MNHEY, CDR2 SVGAGI. CDR3 protein: CASSSLGGPRTQYF. For the CDR3, the DNA is TGTGCCAGCAGTTCCCTCGGGGGGCCAAGGACCCAGTACTTC.

CDR3: CASSSAVRPDTQYF. The CDR3 nucleotides are TGTGCCAGCAGTTCCGCCGTCCGCCCAGATACGCAGTATTTT. The chain employs TRBV28 and TRBJ2-3; D unresolved. Germline lookup yields CDR1 MDHEN and CDR2 SYDVKM. CDR3 length: 14 amino acids. Trimming left V 4 bases short and J 4 bases short, with 12 bases between. The full variable domain, with the rest looked up from reference TRBV28 and TRBJ2-3, is DVKVTQSSRYLVKRTGEKVFLECVQDMDHENMFWYRQDPGLGLRLIYFSYDVKMKEKGDIPEGYSVSREKKERFSLILESASTNQTSMYLCASSSAVRPDTQYFGPGTRLTVL.

The J gene is TRBJ2-2, the V gene TRBV18; D is perhaps TRBD1 (6 bases). The CDR3 has 14 amino acids. The V gene lost 6 bases and the J gene lost 4 bases, with 12 bases spanning the gap. CDR1 is KGHSH, CDR2 LQKENI, per germline. CDR3 coding DNA: TGTGCCAGCTCTGGGGACACCAGCACCGGGGAGCTGTTTTTT. Its protein product is CASSGDTSTGELFF.

The gene calls are TRBV2 and TRBJ2-7; D not resolved. The ends were cut back, 2 bases at V and 3 bases at J, with 11 bases in the middle. This CDR3 spans 14 amino acids. Germline V gene lookup returns CDR1 SNHLY and CDR2 FYNNEI. CDR3 in DNA: TGTGCCAGCAGTGAAAGTCAGATAGTCTACGAGCAGTACTTC. Translating it yields CASSESQIVYEQYF.

The chain is built from TRBV28 and TRBJ2-2; D gene unclear. Trimming took off 5 bases at V and 3 bases at J, with 4 bases between the two ends. The CDR3 runs to 12 residues. Germline lookup yields CDR1 MDHEN and CDR2 SYDVKM. CDR3 amino acids: CASSRHTGELFF. The CDR3 DNA sequence: TGTGCCAGCAGTCGTCACACCGGGGAGCTGTTTTTT.

The rearrangement uses TRBV6-2 or TRBV6-3 and TRBJ2-7, with 7 bases aligning to TRBD2. This CDR3 has 16 residues. The germline gives CDR1 MNHEY, CDR2 SVGEGT. The V and J ends lost 5 bases and 4 bases, in that order; junction bases with no gene match: 14. The CDR3 bases are TGTGCCAGCAGTGGCCGGGGGGAGGGAACTAAATACGAGCAGTACGTC. Translating gives CASSGRGEGTKYEQYV.

The genes are TRBV9 and TRBJ1-3; D gene uncertain. Per the germline V gene, CDR1 is SGDLS and CDR2 is YYNGEE. There are 14 residues in the CDR3. V was shortened by 0 bases and J by 7 bases, with 11 bases between the two germline ends. The CDR3 spells CASSVGPVENTIYF. In nucleotides, the CDR3 is TGTGCCAGCAGCGTAGGACCGGTGGAGAACACCATATATTTT.

The chain uses TRBV5-4 and TRBJ1-5; 8 nucleotides align to TRBD1. Germline CDR1 is SGHNT and CDR2 is YYREEE (reference sequence). V shed 0 bases, J shed 0 bases, and the junction held 5 bases outside the gene matches. This CDR3 comprises 17 residues. The CDR3 coding sequence is TGTGCCAGCAGCTTGGGTCCGGGACAGGTTAGCAATCAGCCCCAGCATTTT. Protein: CASSLGPGQVSNQPQHF.

The V and J genes are TRBV15 and TRBJ1-6; D might be TRBD1 (6 bases). Per the germline V gene, CDR1 is LNHNV and CDR2 is YYDKDF (reference sequence). This CDR3 spans 15 amino acids. The V gene lost 2 bases and the J gene lost 8 bases, with 13 bases spanning the gap. The CDR3 region has the DNA TGTGCCACCAGCAGATTCAGGGGTCGAGATTCACCCCTCCACTTT. This codes for CATSRFRGRDSPLHF.

The rearrangement joins TRBV28 to TRBJ1-2; D possibly corresponds to TRBD1 (5 bases). CDR3 length equals 14 residues. With 8 bases removed from V and 1 base from J, the gap between germline ends came to 14 bases. Germline CDR1 and CDR2: MDHEN and SYDVKM. The CDR3 loop reads CASGWHRSNYGYTF. In nucleotides, the CDR3 is TGTGCCAGCGGCTGGCACAGGAGTAACTATGGCTACACCTTC.

The DNA of the CDR3 is TGTGCCATCAGTGACCTCCAAAACTCCTACGAGCAGTACTTC. Its protein product is CAISDLQNSYEQYF. This rearrangement joins TRBV10-3 to TRBJ2-7; D is undetermined. Germline V gives CDR1 ENHRY, CDR2 SYGVKD. This CDR3 has 14 amino acids. Trimming removed 3 bases from V and 0 bases from J, with 9 bases in between.

This clone has only one observation. The chain has TRBV10-2 and TRBJ2-7; weak D call: TRBD2 (5 bases). The CDR3 has 17 residues. V gave up 2 bases and J gave up 1 base, with 18 bases separating them. Germline lookup yields CDR1 WSHSY and CDR2 SAAADI. CDR3 sequence reads: CASSESLSSLRSYEQYV. DNA for the CDR3: TGCGCCAGCAGTGAGAGTTTGTCTAGCCTGAGATCCTACGAGCAGTACGTC.